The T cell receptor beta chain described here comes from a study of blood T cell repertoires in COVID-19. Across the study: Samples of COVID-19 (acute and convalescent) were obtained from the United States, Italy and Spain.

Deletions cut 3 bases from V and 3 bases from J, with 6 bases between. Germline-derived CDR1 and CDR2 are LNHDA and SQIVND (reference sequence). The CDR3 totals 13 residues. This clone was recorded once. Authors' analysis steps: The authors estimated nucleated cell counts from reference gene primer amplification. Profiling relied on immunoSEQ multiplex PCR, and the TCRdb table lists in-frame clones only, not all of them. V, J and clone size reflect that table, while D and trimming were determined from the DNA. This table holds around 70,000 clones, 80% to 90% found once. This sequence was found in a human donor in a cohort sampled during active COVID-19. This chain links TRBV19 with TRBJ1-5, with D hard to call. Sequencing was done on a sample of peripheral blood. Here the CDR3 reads CASSIRINQPQHF. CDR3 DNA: TGTGCCAGTAGTATCAGAATCAATCAGCCCCAGCATTTT.